This TCR beta chain comes out of a study of T cells after somatic rescue of genetic block. This table comes from immunoSEQ multiplex PCR, and its TCRdb copy is limited to in-frame clones, with some not included. The sample carries 50,000 to 60,000 clones, 90% to 96% recorded once. The CDR3 is 12 residues long. Looked up from germline, CDR1 is SEHNR and CDR2 is FQNEAQ (reference sequence). V was clipped by 1 base and J by 8 bases, with 3 bases between them. The receptor's source is a child younger than two. The chain combines TRBV7-9 with TRBJ2-6; D gene unclear. Sequenced sample: peripheral blood mononuclear cells (PBMCs). CDR3 in DNA: TGTGCCAGCAGCTTAGGTACCAACGTCCTGACTTTC. It translates to CASSLGTNVLTF.